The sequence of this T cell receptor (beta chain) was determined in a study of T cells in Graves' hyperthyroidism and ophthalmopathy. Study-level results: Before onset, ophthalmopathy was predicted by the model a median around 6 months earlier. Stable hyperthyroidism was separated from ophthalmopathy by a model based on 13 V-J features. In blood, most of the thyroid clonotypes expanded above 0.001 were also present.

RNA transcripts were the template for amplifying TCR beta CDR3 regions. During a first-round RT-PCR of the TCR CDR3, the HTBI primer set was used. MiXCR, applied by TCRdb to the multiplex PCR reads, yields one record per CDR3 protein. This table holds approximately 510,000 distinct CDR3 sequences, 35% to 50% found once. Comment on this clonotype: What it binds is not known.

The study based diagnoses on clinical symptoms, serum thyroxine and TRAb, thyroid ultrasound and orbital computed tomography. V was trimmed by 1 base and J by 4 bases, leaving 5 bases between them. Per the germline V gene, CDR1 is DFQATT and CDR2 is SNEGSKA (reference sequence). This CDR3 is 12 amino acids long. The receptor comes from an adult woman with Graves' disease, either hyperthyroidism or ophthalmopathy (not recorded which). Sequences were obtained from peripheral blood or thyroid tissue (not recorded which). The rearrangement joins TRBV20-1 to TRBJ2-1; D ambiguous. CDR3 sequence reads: CSARVGYNEQFF. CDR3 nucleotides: TGCAGTGCTAGAGTGGGATACAATGAGCAGTTCTTC.